The clone carrying this TCR beta chain was observed at least ten times. Antigen unknown. The CDR3 is 14 amino acids. Germline V CDR1 and CDR2: SQVTM, ANQGSEA. V lost 5 bases to trimming and J lost 0 bases, with 14 bases between them. The entry originates in a study of early T cells in non-severe SARS-CoV-2 infection. The overall study: Chains stayed unpaired after sequencing of bulk RNA from unsorted whole blood.

Each single cDNA molecule received a unique molecular identifier. MiXCR, applied by TCRdb to the 5' RACE reads, yields one record per CDR3 protein. The table shows about 48,000 distinct CDR3 sequences, with roughly 13% occurring only once. Study-level findings and limits: Anti-spike CD8 responses were favored in VDJdb matching, and private and CD4 specificities were missed.

The sample comprised whole blood. The chain couples TRBV29-1 to TRBJ2-7; the D gene is possibly TRBD1 (6 bases). This clonotype originated in an adult who was a healthcare worker with PCR-confirmed SARS-CoV-2 infection or an uninfected control (not recorded which). The CDR3 sequence is CSVTGIRSSYEQYF. The CDR3 DNA is TGCAGCGTTACAGGGATCAGGAGCTCCTACGAGCAGTACTTC.